This section outlines one T cell receptor (beta chain) sequence together with its context. Its cognate antigen is unknown. The sample comes from a study of cytomegalovirus exposure and HLA in healthy donors. General study points: The authors later linked a missense DCLRE1C variant to TCR beta V- and J-gene trimming.

Per the germline V gene, CDR1 is SGHNT and CDR2 is YYREEE (reference sequence). The CDR3 totals 17 residues. V lost 4 bases, J lost 0 bases, and 17 bases lay in between. A multiplex PCR was run with 60 Vbeta primers and 13 Jbeta primers. Sequenced by immunoSEQ multiplex PCR; TCRdb stores in-frame clones only, minus some. The sample includes about 140,000 clones, approximately 70% seen only once; the top ten take over 1%. Sequencing used PBMCs. This receptor was taken from a woman between 40 and 55 years old in good health and CMV-seronegative. This chain joins TRBV5-4 and TRBJ1-5, with D tentatively TRBD1 (6 bases). CDR3 nucleotide sequence: TGTGCCAGCAGCCTCCGGACAGAAGCTTATAGCAATCAGCCCCAGCATTTT. This codes for CASSLRTEAYSNQPQHF. Variable domain in full (rest from reference TRBV5-4 and TRBJ1-5): ETGVTQSPTHLIKTRGQQVTLRCSSQSGHNTVSWYQQALGQGPQFIFQYYREEENGRGNFPPRFSGLQFPNYSSELNVNALELDDSALYLCASSLRTEAYSNQPQHFGDGTRLSIL.